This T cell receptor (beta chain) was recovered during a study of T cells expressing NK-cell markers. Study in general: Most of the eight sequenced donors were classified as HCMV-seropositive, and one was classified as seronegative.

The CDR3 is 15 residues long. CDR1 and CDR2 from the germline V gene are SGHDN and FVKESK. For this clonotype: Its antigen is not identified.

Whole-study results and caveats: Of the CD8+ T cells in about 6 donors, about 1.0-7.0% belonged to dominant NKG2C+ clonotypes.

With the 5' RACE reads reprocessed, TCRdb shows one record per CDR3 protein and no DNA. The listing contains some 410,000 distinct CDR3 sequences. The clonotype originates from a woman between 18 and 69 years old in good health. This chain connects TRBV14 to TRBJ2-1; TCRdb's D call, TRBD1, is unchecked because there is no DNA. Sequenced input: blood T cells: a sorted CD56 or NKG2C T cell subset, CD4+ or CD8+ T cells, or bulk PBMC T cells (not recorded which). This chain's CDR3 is CASSQDGTGINEQFF.